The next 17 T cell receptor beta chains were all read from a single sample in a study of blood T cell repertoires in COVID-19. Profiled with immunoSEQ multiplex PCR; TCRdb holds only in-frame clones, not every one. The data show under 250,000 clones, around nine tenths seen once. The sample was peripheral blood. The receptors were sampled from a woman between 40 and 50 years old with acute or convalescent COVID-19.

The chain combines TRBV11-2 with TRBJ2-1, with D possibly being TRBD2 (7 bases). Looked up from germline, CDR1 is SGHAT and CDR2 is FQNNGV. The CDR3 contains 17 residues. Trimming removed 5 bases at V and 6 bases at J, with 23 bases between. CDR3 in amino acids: CASSPRFWGGQGNEQFF. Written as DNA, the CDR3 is TGTGCCAGCAGCCCAAGGTTTTGGGGGGGCCAAGGCAATGAGCAGTTCTTC.

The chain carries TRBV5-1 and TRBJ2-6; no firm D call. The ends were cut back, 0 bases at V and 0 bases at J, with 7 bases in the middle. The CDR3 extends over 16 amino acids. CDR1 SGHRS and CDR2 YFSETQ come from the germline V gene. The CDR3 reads CASSLGPFSGANVLTF. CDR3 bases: TGCGCCAGCAGCTTGGGTCCCTTCTCTGGGGCCAACGTCCTGACTTTC.

For the CDR3, the DNA is TGCGCCAGCAGCCAAGTCGAACACAGGCTGAACACTGAAGCTTTCTTT. Its translation: CASSQVEHRLNTEAFF. The V gene is TRBV4-1, the J gene TRBJ1-1; weak D call: TRBD1 (5 bases). Trimming shortened V by 1 base and J by 0 bases, and 12 bases separated the two germline ends. The CDR3 has 16 residues. CDR1 MGHRA and CDR2 YSYEKL come from the germline V gene.

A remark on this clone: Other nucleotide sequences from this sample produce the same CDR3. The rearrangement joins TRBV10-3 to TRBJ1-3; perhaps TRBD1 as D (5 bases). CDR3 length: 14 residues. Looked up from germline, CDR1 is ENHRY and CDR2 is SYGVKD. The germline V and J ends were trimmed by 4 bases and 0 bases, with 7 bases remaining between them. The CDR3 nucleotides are TGTGCCATCAGTGCTGACAGCTCTGGAAACACCATATATTTT. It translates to CAISADSSGNTIYF.

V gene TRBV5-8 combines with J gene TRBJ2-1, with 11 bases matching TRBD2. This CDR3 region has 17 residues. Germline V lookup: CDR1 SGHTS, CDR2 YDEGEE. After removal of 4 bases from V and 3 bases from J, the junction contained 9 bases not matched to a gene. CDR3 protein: CASSPPSGGPFYNEQFF. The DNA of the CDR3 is TGTGCCAGCAGCCCTCCTAGCGGGGGGCCGTTCTACAATGAGCAGTTCTTC.

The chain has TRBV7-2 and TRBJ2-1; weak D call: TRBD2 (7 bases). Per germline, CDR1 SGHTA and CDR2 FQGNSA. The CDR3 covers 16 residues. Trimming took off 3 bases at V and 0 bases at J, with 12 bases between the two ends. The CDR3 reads CASSLGGGLSYNEQFF. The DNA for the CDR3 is TGTGCCAGCAGCTTGGGAGGGGGGCTCTCCTACAATGAGCAGTTCTTC.

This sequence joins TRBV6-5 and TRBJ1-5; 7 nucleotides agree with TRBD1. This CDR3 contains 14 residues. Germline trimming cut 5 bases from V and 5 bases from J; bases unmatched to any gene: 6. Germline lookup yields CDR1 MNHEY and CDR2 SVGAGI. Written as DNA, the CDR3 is TGTGCCAGCAGTCCCGACAGGGTGCATCAGCCCCAGCATTTT. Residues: CASSPDRVHQPQHF.

CDR3 amino acids: CASSTRGGGKNTEAFF. In DNA form, the CDR3 reads TGTGCCAGCAGCACCCGGGGAGGGGGTAAAAACACTGAAGCTTTCTTT. This chain links TRBV7-6 with TRBJ1-1, with D possibly matching TRBD1 (6 bases). This CDR3 is built from 16 residues. CDR1 is SGHVS and CDR2 is FNYEAQ in the germline V gene. Between the trimmed V and J ends, which lost 5 bases and 2 bases, there was a span of 18 bases.

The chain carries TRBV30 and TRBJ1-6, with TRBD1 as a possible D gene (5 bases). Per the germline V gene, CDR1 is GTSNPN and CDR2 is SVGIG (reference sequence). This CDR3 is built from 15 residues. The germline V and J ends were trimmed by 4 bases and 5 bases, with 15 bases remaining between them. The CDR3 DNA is TGTGCCTGGAAAAACTTAGGGGATCATAATTCACCCCTCCACTTT. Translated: CAWKNLGDHNSPLHF. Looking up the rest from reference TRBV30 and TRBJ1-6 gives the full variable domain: SQTIHQWPATLVQPVGSPLSLECTVEGTSNPNLYWYRQAAGRGLQLLFYSVGIGQISSEVPQNLSASRPQDRQFILSSKKLLLSDSGFYLCAWKNLGDHNSPLHFGNGTRLTVT.

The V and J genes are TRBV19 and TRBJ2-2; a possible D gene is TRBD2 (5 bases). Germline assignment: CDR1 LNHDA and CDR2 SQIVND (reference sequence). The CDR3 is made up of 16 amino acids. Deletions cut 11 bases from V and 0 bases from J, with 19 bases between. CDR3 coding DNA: TGTGCCTCCAGTTTGAGGGAACCCACGAACACCGGGGAGCTGTTTTTT. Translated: CASSLREPTNTGELFF. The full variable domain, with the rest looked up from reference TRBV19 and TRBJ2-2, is DGGITQSPKYLFRKEGQNVTLSCEQNLNHDAMYWYRQDPGQGLRLIYYSQIVNDFQKGDIAEGYSVSREKKESFPLTVTSAQKNPTAFYLCASSLREPTNTGELFFGEGSRLTVL.

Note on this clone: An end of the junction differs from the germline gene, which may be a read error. Written as DNA, the CDR3 is TGTGCCAGCAGTTTAGATCCGGGGTATGATAATTCACCCCTCCACTTT. Translation: CASSLDPGYDNSPLHF. V usage is TRBV7-2 and J usage is TRBJ1-6; D remains ambiguous. CDR1 SGHTA and CDR2 FQGNSA come from the germline V gene. The CDR3 spans 16 residues. The whole variable domain, filled in from reference TRBV7-2 and TRBJ1-6, reads GAGVSQSPSNKVTEKGKDVELRCDPISGHTALYWYRQSLGQGLEFLIYFQGNSAPDKSGLPSDRFSAERTGGSVSTLTIQRTQQEDSAVYLCASSLDPGYDNSPLHFGNGTRLTVT.

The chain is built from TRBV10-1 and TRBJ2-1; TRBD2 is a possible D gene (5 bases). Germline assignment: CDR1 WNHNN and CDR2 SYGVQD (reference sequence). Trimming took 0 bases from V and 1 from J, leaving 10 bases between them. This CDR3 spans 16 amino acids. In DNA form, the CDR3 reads TGCGCCAGCAGTGAGTCGAGGGCAGTTTCCTACAATGAGCAGTTCTTC. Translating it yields CASSESRAVSYNEQFF.

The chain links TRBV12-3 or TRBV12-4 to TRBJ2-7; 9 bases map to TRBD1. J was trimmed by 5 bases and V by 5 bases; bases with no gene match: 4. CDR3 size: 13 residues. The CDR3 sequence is CASSPGTGNEQYV. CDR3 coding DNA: TGTGCCAGCAGTCCCGGGACAGGGAACGAGCAGTACGTC.

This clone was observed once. CDR3 amino acids: CATSDWAGGYTF. For the CDR3, the DNA is TGTGCCACCAGTGATTGGGCTGGCGGCTACACCTTC. The gene calls are TRBV24-1 and TRBJ1-2; D unresolved. CDR1 is KGHDR, CDR2 SFDVKD, per germline. The CDR3 contains 12 residues. V was clipped by 2 bases and J by 8 bases, with 8 bases between them.

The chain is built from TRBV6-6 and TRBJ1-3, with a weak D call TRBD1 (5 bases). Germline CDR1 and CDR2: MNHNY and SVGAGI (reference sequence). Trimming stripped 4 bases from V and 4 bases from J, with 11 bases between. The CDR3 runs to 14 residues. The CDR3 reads CASSLAGSGNTIYF. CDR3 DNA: TGTGCCAGCAGTTTAGCAGGGTCCGGAAACACCATATATTTT.

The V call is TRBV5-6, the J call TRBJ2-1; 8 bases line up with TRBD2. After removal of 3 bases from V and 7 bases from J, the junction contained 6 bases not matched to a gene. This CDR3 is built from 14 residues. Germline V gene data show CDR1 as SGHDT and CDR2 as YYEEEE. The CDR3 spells CASSSPGLDNEQFF. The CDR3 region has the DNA TGTGCCAGCAGCTCGCCGGGACTAGATAATGAGCAGTTCTTC. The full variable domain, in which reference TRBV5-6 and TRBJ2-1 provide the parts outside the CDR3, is DAGVTQSPTHLIKTRGQQVTLRCSPKSGHDTVSWYQQALGQGPQFIFQYYEEEERQRGNFPDRFSGHQFPNYSSELNVNALLLGDSALYLCASSSPGLDNEQFFGPGTRLTVL.

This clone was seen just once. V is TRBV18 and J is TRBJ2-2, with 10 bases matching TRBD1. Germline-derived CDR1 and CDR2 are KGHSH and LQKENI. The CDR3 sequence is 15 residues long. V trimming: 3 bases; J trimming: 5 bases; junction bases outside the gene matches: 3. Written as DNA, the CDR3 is TGTGCCAGCTCACCCGACAGGGGGCGAACCGGGGAGCTGTTTTTT. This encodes CASSPDRGRTGELFF. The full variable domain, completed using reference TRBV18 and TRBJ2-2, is NAGVMQNPRHLVRRRGQEARLRCSPMKGHSHVYWYRQLPEEGLKFMVYLQKENIIDESGMPKERFSAEFPKEGPSILRIQQVVRGDSAAYFCASSPDRGRTGELFFGEGSRLTVL.